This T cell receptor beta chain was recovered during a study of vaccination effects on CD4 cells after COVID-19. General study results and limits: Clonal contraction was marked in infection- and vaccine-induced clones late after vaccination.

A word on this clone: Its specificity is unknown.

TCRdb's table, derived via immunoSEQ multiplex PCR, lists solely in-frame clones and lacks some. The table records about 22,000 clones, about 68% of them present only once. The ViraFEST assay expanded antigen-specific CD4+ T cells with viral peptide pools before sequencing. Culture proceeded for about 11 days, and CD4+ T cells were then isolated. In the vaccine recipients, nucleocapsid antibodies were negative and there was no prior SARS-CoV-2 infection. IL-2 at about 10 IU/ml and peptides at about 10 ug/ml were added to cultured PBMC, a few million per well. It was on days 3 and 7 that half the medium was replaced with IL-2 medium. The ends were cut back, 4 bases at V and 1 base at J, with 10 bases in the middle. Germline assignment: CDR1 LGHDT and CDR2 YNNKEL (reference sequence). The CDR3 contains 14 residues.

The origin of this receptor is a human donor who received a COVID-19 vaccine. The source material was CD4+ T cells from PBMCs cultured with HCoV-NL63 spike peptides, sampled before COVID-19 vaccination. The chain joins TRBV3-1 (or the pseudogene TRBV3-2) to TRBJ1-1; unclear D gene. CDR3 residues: CASSPGPGNTEAFF. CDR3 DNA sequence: TGTGCCAGCAGCCCTGGACCGGGGAACACTGAAGCTTTCTTT.